This entry describes one T cell receptor beta chain. The antigen is undetermined. This entry is derived from a study of cytomegalovirus exposure and HLA in healthy donors. V lost 3 bases to trimming and J lost 8 bases, with 11 bases between them. The CDR3 covers 13 residues. The V gene's germline CDR1 is SGHNT and CDR2 YENEEA. The PCR used 60 Vbeta and 13 Jbeta primers. Profiled with immunoSEQ multiplex PCR; TCRdb holds only in-frame clones, not every one. The sample yields just under 95,000 clones, over 70% seen once. Whole-study findings and limits: A later analysis appeared to link common viral pathogens to several of the most significant clusters. Association of 16,951 TCR beta sequences with HLA alleles was found at 0.05 false discovery rate in a later analysis.

The chain is built from TRBV11-3 and TRBJ2-1; possibly TRBD2 for D (6 bases). The clonotype comes from a girl under 10 years old in good health and CMV-seropositive. The sample comprised PBMCs. CDR3 residues: CASSLTSGHEQFF. The CDR3, as DNA: TGTGCCAGCAGCTTGACTAGTGGGCATGAGCAGTTCTTC.